These 21 T cell receptor beta chains came from one sample sequenced in a study of shared clonotypes between healthy human individuals. Here immunoSEQ multiplex PCR was the method, and the copy in TCRdb shows in-frame clones only, minus some. In the table there are roughly 1,000,000 clones, 75% to 85% of which are singletons. Sequencing was performed on memory CD4+ T cells from PBMCs. Subset in this sample: CD45RA-negative fraction. The receptors here all came from a man younger than 30 in good health. Some clones in this sample may be carry-over from other donors' samples.

This sequence joins TRBV9 and TRBJ2-2, with unresolved D. Germline V gene lookup returns CDR1 SGDLS and CDR2 YYNGEE. The V end lost 4 bases, the J end lost 6 bases, and 10 bases lay between the germline ends. This CDR3 has 13 residues. CDR3 bases: TGTGCCAGCAGCCCCCACACGGCCGGGGAGCTGTTTTTT. This gives the protein CASSPHTAGELFF.

The CDR3 loop reads CASSSRTTEAFF. The CDR3 DNA reads as TGTGCCAGCAGTTCAAGGACAACTGAAGCTTTCTTT. The chain has TRBV28 and TRBJ1-1; weak D call: TRBD1 (5 bases). Between the trimmed V and J ends, which lost 4 bases and 5 bases, there was a span of 8 bases. This CDR3 contains 12 residues. Germline CDR1 reads MDHEN; CDR2 reads SYDVKM.

This rearrangement joins TRBV28 to TRBJ1-2, with no clear D. The germline V gene has CDR1 MDHEN and CDR2 SYDVKM. This CDR3 spans 14 amino acids. V lost 5 bases and J 3 bases, leaving 13 bases between the germline ends. The CDR3 DNA sequence: TGTGCCAGCAGTACCCGGAGTGGCTACTATGGCTACACCTTC. This sequence encodes CASSTRSGYYGYTF.

This sequence joins TRBV7-3 and TRBJ2-1; 9 bases map to TRBD1. With 4 bases clipped from V and 6 bases from J, the junction kept 1 base outside the gene matches. Germline V CDR1 and CDR2: SGHTA, FQGTGA. CDR3 length: 13 residues. CDR3 DNA: TGTGCCAGCAGCTGGACAGGGGTCAATGAGCAGTTCTTC. Amino acids: CASSWTGVNEQFF.

V gene TRBV6-1 combines with J gene TRBJ2-2; D is uncertain. CDR3 length: 15 residues. Trimming removed 8 bases at V and 3 bases at J, with 16 bases between. Germline V CDR1 and CDR2: MNHNS, SASEGT. The CDR3 bases are TGTGCCAGCGTGGGCACTATACTCCACACCGGGGAGCTGTTTTTT. It encodes CASVGTILHTGELFF.

This clone was counted a single time. The chain is built from TRBV2 and TRBJ2-5; D could derive from TRBD1 or TRBD2 (5 bases each). Trimming took off 8 bases at V and 7 bases at J, with 20 bases between the two ends. Germline CDR1 SNHLY, CDR2 FYNNEI. The CDR3 covers 14 residues. Here the CDR3 DNA reads TGTGCCAGCGGCCCCGGGACCCGAGAAGGGACCCAGTACTTC. It is translated as CASGPGTREGTQYF. The complete variable domain, with remaining parts taken from reference TRBV2 and TRBJ2-5, reads EPEVTQTPSHQVTQMGQEVILRCVPISNHLYFYWYRQILGQKVEFLVSFYNNEISEKSEIFDDQFSVERPDGSNFTLKIRSTKLEDSAMYFCASGPGTREGTQYFGPGTRLLVL.

CDR3 region: CASRPRAGAYEQYF. CDR3 in DNA: TGTGCCAGCAGGCCGAGAGCGGGAGCCTACGAGCAGTACTTC. This chain connects TRBV6-1 to TRBJ2-7, with 8 bases matching TRBD2. This CDR3 contains 14 residues. CDR1 is MNHNS and CDR2 is SASEGT in the germline V gene. With 6 bases clipped from V and 2 bases from J, the junction kept 6 bases outside the gene matches.

This clone came up once. The chain combines TRBV2 with TRBJ1-5; no clear D. The length of the CDR3 is 15 residues. With 5 bases removed from V and 3 bases from J, the gap between germline ends came to 14 bases. Germline loops: CDR1 SNHLY, CDR2 FYNNEI. The CDR3 sequence is CASSLDEQANQPQHF. The CDR3 DNA sequence: TGTGCCAGCAGTCTAGATGAGCAGGCCAATCAGCCCCAGCATTTT.

This chain joins TRBV2 and TRBJ1-6, with D unresolved. Trimming removed 4 bases at V and 10 bases at J, with 14 bases between. Germline CDR1 SNHLY, CDR2 FYNNEI. This CDR3 has 14 amino acids. The CDR3 is CASSVRAGESPLHF. DNA of the CDR3: TGTGCCAGCAGTGTTAGGGCAGGAGAGTCACCCCTCCACTTT. Together with reference TRBV2 and TRBJ1-6, the CDR3 gives the full variable domain: EPEVTQTPSHQVTQMGQEVILRCVPISNHLYFYWYRQILGQKVEFLVSFYNNEISEKSEIFDDQFSVERPDGSNFTLKIRSTKLEDSAMYFCASSVRAGESPLHFGNGTRLTVT.

This clone was observed a handful of times. The CDR3 bases are TGTGCCAGCAGTTTATCGATAAACGTATTGACCAGGGAAGGCTACACCTTC. Its translation: CASSLSINVLTREGYTF. The chain recombines TRBV27 with TRBJ1-2, with D maybe TRBD1 (5 bases). V was clipped by 0 bases and J by 8 bases, with 22 bases between them. There are 17 residues in the CDR3. Germline V gene sequence: CDR1 MNHEY, CDR2 SMNVEV (reference sequence).

The rearrangement joins TRBV5-1 to TRBJ1-4; a weak D match, TRBD1 (5 bases). CDR1 is SGHRS and CDR2 is YFSETQ in the germline V gene. Trimming took 2 bases from V and 7 from J, leaving 9 bases between them. The CDR3 has 13 amino acids. CDR3 protein: CASSFGQGEKLFF. CDR3 nucleotides: TGCGCCAGCAGCTTTGGGCAGGGTGAAAAACTGTTTTTT.

CDR3: CASSSFGANVLTF. The CDR3 region has the DNA TGTGCCAGCAGCTCCTTCGGGGCCAACGTCCTGACTTTC. V and J are TRBV7-9 and TRBJ2-6; D remains unclear. This CDR3 region has 13 residues. V was clipped by 4 bases and J by 4 bases, with 5 bases between them. Germline V gene lookup returns CDR1 SEHNR and CDR2 FQNEAQ (reference sequence).

This clone appeared once. This chain connects TRBV7-2 to TRBJ2-4, with TRBD1 identical over 7 bases. J was trimmed by 5 bases and V by 5 bases; bases with no gene match: 6. From germline, CDR1 is SGHTA and CDR2 FQGNSA. The CDR3 covers 14 residues. The CDR3 sequence is CASSLTGTENIQYF. In DNA, the CDR3 is TGTGCCAGCAGCCTGACCGGGACAGAAAACATTCAGTACTTC.

Turning to this clone: Other DNA variants within this sample encode the same CDR3. This chain links TRBV28 with TRBJ2-7; D might be TRBD2 (6 bases). CDR3 length: 12 residues. Trimming left V 6 bases short and J 4 bases short, with 10 bases between. Per the germline V gene, CDR1 is MDHEN and CDR2 is SYDVKM. DNA of the CDR3: TGTGCCAGCAGCCTCGGGGGATACGAGCAGTACTTC. This sequence encodes CASSLGGYEQYF.

This sequence joins TRBV28 and TRBJ1-2; tentative D call: TRBD1 (6 bases). In germline, CDR1 is MDHEN, CDR2 SYDVKM. V was trimmed by 3 bases and J by 2 bases, leaving 10 bases between them. The length of the CDR3 is 14 residues. The CDR3 loop is CASSFATGNYGYTF. The CDR3 coding sequence is TGTGCCAGCAGTTTTGCAACAGGGAACTATGGCTACACCTTC.

A remark on this clone: The junction shows a germline mismatch at one end, possibly a read error. This chain uses TRBV13 with TRBJ2-1; D call uncertain. Germline CDR1 and CDR2: PRHDT and FYEKMQ (reference sequence). The CDR3 extends over 15 amino acids. The DNA for the CDR3 is TGTGCCAGCAGCTTAGGGGCGACTCCCTACAATGATCAGTTCTTC. Residues: CASSLGATPYNDQFF.

Comment on this clone: Compared with germline, one end of the junction differs, possibly owing to a read error. V is TRBV12-5 and J is TRBJ2-5, with D possibly called TRBD1 or TRBD2 (5 bases each). CDR1 is LGHNT, CDR2 FRNRAP, per germline. There are 12 residues in the CDR3. The DNA for the CDR3 is TGTGCTAGTGGTTTGGATACCGGGACGGCGCACTTC. It codes for CASGLDTGTAHF.

This clone was observed a few times. This chain uses TRBV27 with TRBJ2-3; D remains unclear. The CDR3 loop spans 10 amino acids. Germline V gene sequence: CDR1 MNHEY, CDR2 SMNVEV (reference sequence). Trimming pared 10 bases from V and 2 bases from J, leaving 4 bases between. CDR3 sequence reads: CANLTDTQYF. In DNA, the CDR3 is TGTGCCAACCTCACAGATACGCAGTATTTT.

This clone was detected only once. The chain uses TRBV6-5 and TRBJ1-3, with TRBD1 matching 10 bases. The CDR3 extends over 15 amino acids. The germline V gene encodes CDR1 MNHEY and CDR2 SVGAGI. The V segment lost 5 bases and the J segment 5 bases; nucleotides outside the gene matches: 6. CDR3: CASSARTGGRNTIYF. The CDR3 coding sequence is TGTGCCAGCAGTGCCCGGACAGGGGGAAGAAACACCATATATTTT.

This clone showed up just a few times. The chain has TRBV5-1 and TRBJ1-1; tentatively, D is TRBD1 (5 bases). Germline CDR1 is SGHRS and CDR2 is YFSETQ. This CDR3 is 16 amino acids long. V was shortened by 4 bases and J by 0 bases, with 16 bases between the two germline ends. The CDR3 loop is CASSTFPGPMNTEAFF. DNA for the CDR3: TGCGCCAGCAGCACTTTTCCGGGACCCATGAACACTGAAGCTTTCTTT. Supplemented by reference TRBV5-1 and TRBJ1-1, the full variable domain reads KAGVTQTPRYLIKTRGQQVTLSCSPISGHRSVSWYQQTPGQGLQFLFEYFSETQRNKGNFPGRFSGRQFSNSRSEMNVSTLELGDSALYLCASSTFPGPMNTEAFFGQGTRLTVV.

Details on this clone: The junction departs from germline at one end; a sequencing error may be responsible. The chain has TRBV5-1 and TRBJ2-1; 8 nucleotides align to TRBD2. There are 15 residues in the CDR3. Germline loops: CDR1 SGHRS, CDR2 YFSETQ. CDR3 nucleotides: TGCGCCAGCAGCTTGGAAGCGGGAGCCTACGATGAGCAGTTCTTC. It codes for CASSLEAGAYDEQFF.